These 19 T cell receptor beta chains were all obtained from the same sample, sequenced in a study of control samples from healthy donors and cancer patients. Clones were sequenced by immunoSEQ multiplex PCR, and TCRdb holds only the in-frame ones, with some missing. The profile shows some 200,000 clones, about 94% of them singletons. The sample consisted of blood. The origin of the receptors is a man in his fifties or sixties in good health.

This clone was detected once. The chain couples TRBV7-3 to TRBJ2-2; the D gene is possibly TRBD1 (6 bases). Germline-derived CDR1 and CDR2 are SGHTA and FQGTGA. Trimming pared 2 bases from V and 2 bases from J, leaving 12 bases between. There are 16 residues in the CDR3. This CDR3 reads CASSLQPGHNTGELFF. The CDR3 bases are TGTGCCAGCAGCTTACAGCCGGGACACAACACCGGGGAGCTGTTTTTT. Variable domain in full (rest from reference TRBV7-3 and TRBJ2-2): GAGVSQTPSNKVTEKGKYVELRCDPISGHTALYWYRQSLGQGPEFLIYFQGTGAADDSGLPNDRFFAVRPEGSVSTLKIQRTERGDSAVYLCASSLQPGHNTGELFFGEGSRLTVL.

J is TRBJ1-4 and V is TRBV7-2; TRBD1 matches 7 bases. Unmatched junction bases numbered 5, after V lost 3 bases and J lost 4 bases. The length of the CDR3 is 15 residues. Germline loops: CDR1 SGHTA, CDR2 FQGNSA. This CDR3 is CASSLGQKGNEKLFF. The CDR3 bases are TGTGCCAGCAGCTTGGGACAGAAGGGTAATGAAAAACTGTTTTTT.

The CDR3 loop is CASSEGVSTSNEQFF. The CDR3 DNA follows: TGTGCCAGCAGTGAAGGGGTGTCCACCTCGAATGAGCAGTTCTTC. The chain joins TRBV6-1 to TRBJ2-1; D is uncertain. The V end lost 1 base, the J end lost 7 bases, and 14 bases lay between the germline ends. This CDR3 is 15 amino acids long. CDR1 is MNHNS, CDR2 SASEGT, per germline.

This chain connects TRBV4-1 to TRBJ2-3, with 7 bases aligning to TRBD1. The CDR3 contains 16 residues. Germline values: CDR1 MGHRA, CDR2 YSYEKL. J was trimmed by 2 bases and V by 2 bases; bases with no gene match: 7. CDR3 residues: CASSQRSGQNTDTQYF. The CDR3 DNA reads TGCGCCAGCAGCCAAAGATCGGGACAGAACACAGATACGCAGTATTTT.

This clone was counted only a few times. The rearrangement links TRBV28 to TRBJ1-2; D may be TRBD1 (5 bases). V was pared by 2 bases and J by 8 bases, with 15 bases between. The CDR3 contains 14 residues. Germline V CDR1 and CDR2: MDHEN, SYDVKM. This chain's CDR3 is CASSLRQLQQGYTF. In nucleotides, the CDR3 is TGTGCCAGCAGTTTAAGACAGTTACAACAAGGCTACACCTTC.

This chain connects TRBV10-3 to TRBJ1-1; TRBD1 matches at 11 bases. The CDR3 loop spans 13 amino acids. The germline V gene encodes CDR1 ENHRY and CDR2 SYGVKD. V lost 10 bases and J lost 4; bases outside the gene matches: 5. CDR3 in amino acids: CATRGTGGTEAFF. The CDR3 DNA sequence: TGTGCCACAAGGGGGACAGGGGGCACTGAAGCTTTCTTT.

This clone was recorded a few times. The chain recombines TRBV5-4 with TRBJ1-1, with D unresolved. The V end lost 6 bases, the J end lost 7 bases, and 16 bases lay between the germline ends. Germline-derived CDR1 and CDR2 are SGHNT and YYREEE (reference sequence). There are 13 residues in the CDR3. Here the CDR3 DNA reads TGTGCCAGCACCCTAGACGGGAGGATTGAAGCTTTCTTT. This translates into CASTLDGRIEAFF.

The rearrangement joins TRBV18 to TRBJ1-1; 11 nucleotides match TRBD1. The CDR3 consists of 16 residues. Per the germline V gene, CDR1 is KGHSH and CDR2 is LQKENI. J was trimmed by 3 bases and V by 3 bases; bases with no gene match: 6. CDR3 residues: CASSPAGTGGYTEAFF. CDR3 nucleotides: TGTGCCAGCTCACCTGCTGGGACAGGGGGGTACACTGAAGCTTTCTTT. The full variable domain, rest sourced from reference TRBV18 and TRBJ1-1, is NAGVMQNPRHLVRRRGQEARLRCSPMKGHSHVYWYRQLPEEGLKFMVYLQKENIIDESGMPKERFSAEFPKEGPSILRIQQVVRGDSAAYFCASSPAGTGGYTEAFFGQGTRLTVV.

The rearrangement joins TRBV12-1 to TRBJ2-7; the D call of TRBD1 is as the table states it, not checked on the DNA. TRBV12-1 is marked as a pseudogene. CDR3 length equals 12 residues. The CDR3 region has the DNA TGTGCCCGGGGCAGGGGAAGGCACGAGCAGTACGTC. It encodes CARGRGRHEQYV.

The chain combines TRBV10-3 with TRBJ1-5, with D perhaps TRBD1 (5 bases). The germline V and J ends were trimmed by 0 bases and 9 bases, with 12 bases remaining between them. Germline values: CDR1 ENHRY, CDR2 SYGVKD. There are 14 residues in the CDR3. The CDR3, as DNA: TGTGCCATCAGTGAGTCGGGGGAGGGAGGGCCCCAGCATTTT. It yields the protein CAISESGEGGPQHF.

The chain carries TRBV18 and TRBJ1-4; D ambiguous. The germline CDR1 and CDR2 sequences are KGHSH and LQKENI. The CDR3 spans 15 residues. V lost 6 bases and J lost 6, with 17 bases in between. The CDR3 here is CASSPTTPGDEKLFF. CDR3 bases: TGTGCCAGCTCTCCAACTACGCCCGGGGATGAAAAACTGTTTTTT.

The genes are TRBV5-1 and TRBJ2-1; tentative D call: TRBD2 (5 bases). V dropped 1 base and J dropped 2 bases, with 10 bases sitting between them. Germline V gene data show CDR1 as SGHRS and CDR2 as YFSETQ. The CDR3 sequence is 15 residues long. The CDR3 loop is CASSLQSGAYNEQFF. The CDR3 coding sequence is TGCGCCAGCAGCTTGCAGTCCGGGGCCTACAATGAGCAGTTCTTC.

This clone has a single count. This chain links TRBV11-1 with TRBJ1-2; weak D call: TRBD1 (6 bases). This CDR3 has 13 amino acids. Germline CDR1 is SGHAT and CDR2 is FQDESV (reference sequence). The ends were cut back, 4 bases at V and 2 bases at J, with 8 bases in the middle. The CDR3 is CASSSDSNYGYTF. CDR3 DNA sequence: TGTGCCAGCAGCTCGGACAGCAACTATGGCTACACCTTC.

V gene TRBV14 combines with J gene TRBJ1-6, with D uncertain. The CDR3 totals 20 residues. Germline assignment: CDR1 SGHDN and CDR2 FVKESK. V was pared by 0 bases and J by 0 bases, with 18 bases between. The CDR3 loop is CASSQEGVIPIGSYNSPLHF. The CDR3 DNA reads TGTGCCAGCAGCCAAGAAGGTGTAATTCCCATTGGCTCCTATAATTCACCCCTCCACTTT. The whole variable domain, remainder taken from reference TRBV14 and TRBJ1-6, is EAGVTQFPSHSVIEKGQTVTLRCDPISGHDNLYWYRRVMGKEIKFLLHFVKESKQDESGMPNNRFLAERTGGTYSTLKVQPAELEDSGVYFCASSQEGVIPIGSYNSPLHFGNGTRLTVT.

This chain links TRBV19 with TRBJ1-6, with a possible D match to TRBD1 (6 bases). V was clipped by 1 base and J by 8 bases, with 12 bases between them. This CDR3 has 15 residues. CDR1 and CDR2 (germline): LNHDA, SQIVND (reference sequence). For the CDR3, the DNA is TGTGCCAGTAGTATAGTCGGGGGGGCTGATTCACCCCTCCACTTT. This translates into CASSIVGGADSPLHF.

The chain links TRBV14 to TRBJ1-2, with D tentatively TRBD1 (6 bases). Trimming removed 3 bases from V and 4 bases from J, with 18 bases in between. Looked up from germline, CDR1 is SGHDN and CDR2 is FVKESK. The CDR3 sequence is 16 residues long. CDR3 DNA: TGTGCCAGCAGCCACACAGGACAGAGGCTTTCCTATGGCTACACCTTC. This gives the protein CASSHTGQRLSYGYTF.

This clone was detected once. V and J are TRBV27 and TRBJ2-7; D not resolved. V was pared by 2 bases and J by 0 bases, with 5 bases between. The CDR3 extends over 13 amino acids. Germline loops: CDR1 MNHEY, CDR2 SMNVEV (reference sequence). The CDR3 loop is CASSLTSSYEQYF. DNA for the CDR3: TGTGCCAGCAGTTTAACCAGCTCCTACGAGCAGTACTTC.

The rearrangement joins TRBV3-1 (or the pseudogene TRBV3-2) to TRBJ1-6, with 8 bases lining up with TRBD1. From germline, CDR1 is LGHDT and CDR2 YNNKEL (reference sequence). The junction had 5 bases not matched to a gene; V was cut back by 5 bases and J by 8 bases. CDR3 size: 14 residues. CDR3 DNA sequence: TGTGCCAGCAGCAACCGGGACAGGTATTCACCCCTCCACTTT. Residues: CASSNRDRYSPLHF.

The V and J genes are TRBV5-6 and TRBJ1-2; unclear D gene. Trimming took off 4 bases at V and 7 bases at J, with 20 bases between the two ends. There are 15 residues in the CDR3. Looked up from germline, CDR1 is SGHDT and CDR2 is YYEEEE. CDR3 in DNA: TGTGCCAGCAGCCTACTCGTTATGGGTACTCTTGGCTACACCTTC. This encodes CASSLLVMGTLGYTF.